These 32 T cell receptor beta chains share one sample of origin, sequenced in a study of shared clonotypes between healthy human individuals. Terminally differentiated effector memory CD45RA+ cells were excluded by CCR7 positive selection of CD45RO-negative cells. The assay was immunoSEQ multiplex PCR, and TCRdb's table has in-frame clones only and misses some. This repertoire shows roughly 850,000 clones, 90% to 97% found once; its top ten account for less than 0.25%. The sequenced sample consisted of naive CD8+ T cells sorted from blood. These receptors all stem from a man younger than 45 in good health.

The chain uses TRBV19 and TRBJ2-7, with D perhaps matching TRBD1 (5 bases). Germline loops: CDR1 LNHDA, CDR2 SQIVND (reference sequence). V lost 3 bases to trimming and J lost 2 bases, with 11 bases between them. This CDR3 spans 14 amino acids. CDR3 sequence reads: CASSIPGSPYEQYF. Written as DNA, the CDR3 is TGTGCCAGTAGTATTCCAGGGTCCCCCTACGAGCAGTACTTC.

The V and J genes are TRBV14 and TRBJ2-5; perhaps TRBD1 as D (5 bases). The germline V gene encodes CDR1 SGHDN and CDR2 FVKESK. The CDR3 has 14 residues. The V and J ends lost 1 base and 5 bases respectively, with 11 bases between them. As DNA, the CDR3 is TGTGCCAGCAGCCAAGCAGGGAATGGGGAGACCCAGTACTTC. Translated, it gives CASSQAGNGETQYF.

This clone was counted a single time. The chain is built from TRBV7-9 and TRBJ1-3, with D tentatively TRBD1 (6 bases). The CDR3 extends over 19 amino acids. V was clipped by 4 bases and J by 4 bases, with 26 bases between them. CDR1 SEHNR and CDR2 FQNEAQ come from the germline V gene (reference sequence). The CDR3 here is CASSSRSRDTGLIGNTIYF. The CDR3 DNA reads TGTGCCAGCAGCTCCAGAAGCCGGGACACAGGCTTAATCGGAAACACCATATATTTT.

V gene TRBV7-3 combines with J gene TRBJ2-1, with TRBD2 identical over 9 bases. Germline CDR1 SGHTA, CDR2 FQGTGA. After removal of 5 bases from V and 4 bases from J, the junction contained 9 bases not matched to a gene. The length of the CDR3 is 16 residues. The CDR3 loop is CASSPALAGAYNEQFF. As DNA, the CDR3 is TGTGCCAGCAGCCCCGCGTTAGCGGGAGCTTACAATGAGCAGTTCTTC.

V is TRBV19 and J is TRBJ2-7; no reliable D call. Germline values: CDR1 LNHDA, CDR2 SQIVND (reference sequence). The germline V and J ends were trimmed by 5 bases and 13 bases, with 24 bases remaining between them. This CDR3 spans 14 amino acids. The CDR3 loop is CASSPSSTRLLFYF. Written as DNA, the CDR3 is TGTGCCAGTAGTCCCAGTTCGACCCGTTTGTTATTTTACTTC.

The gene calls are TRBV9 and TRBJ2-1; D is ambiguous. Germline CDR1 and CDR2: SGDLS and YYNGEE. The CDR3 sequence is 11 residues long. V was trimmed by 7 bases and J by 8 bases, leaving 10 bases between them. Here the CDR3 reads CASGSVDEQFF. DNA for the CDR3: TGTGCCAGCGGGTCGGTGGATGAGCAGTTCTTC. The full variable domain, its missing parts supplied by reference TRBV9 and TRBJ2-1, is DSGVTQTPKHLITATGQRVTLRCSPRSGDLSVYWYQQSLDQGLQFLIQYYNGEERAKGNILERFSAQQFPDLHSELNLSSLELGDSALYFCASGSVDEQFFGPGTRLTVL.

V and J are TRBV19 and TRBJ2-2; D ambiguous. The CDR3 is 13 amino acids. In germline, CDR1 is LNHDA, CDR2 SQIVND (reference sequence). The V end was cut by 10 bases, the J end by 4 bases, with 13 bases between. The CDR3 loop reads CATQPWGTGELFF. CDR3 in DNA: TGTGCCACTCAGCCGTGGGGCACCGGGGAGCTGTTTTTT. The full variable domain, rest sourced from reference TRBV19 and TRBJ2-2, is DGGITQSPKYLFRKEGQNVTLSCEQNLNHDAMYWYRQDPGQGLRLIYYSQIVNDFQKGDIAEGYSVSREKKESFPLTVTSAQKNPTAFYLCATQPWGTGELFFGEGSRLTVL.

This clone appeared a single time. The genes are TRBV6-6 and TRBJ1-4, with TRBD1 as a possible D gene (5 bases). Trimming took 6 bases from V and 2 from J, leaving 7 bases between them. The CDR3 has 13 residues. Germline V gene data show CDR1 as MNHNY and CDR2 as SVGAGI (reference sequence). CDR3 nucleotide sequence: TGTGCCAGCAGAGGGGTGACTAATGAAAAACTGTTTTTT. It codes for CASRGVTNEKLFF.

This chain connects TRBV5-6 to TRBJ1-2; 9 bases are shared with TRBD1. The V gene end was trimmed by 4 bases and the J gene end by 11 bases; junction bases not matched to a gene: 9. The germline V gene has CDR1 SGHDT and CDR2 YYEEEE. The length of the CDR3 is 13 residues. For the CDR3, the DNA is TGTGCCAGCAGCGTTGGGACAGGGTATTGGTACACCTTC. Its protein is CASSVGTGYWYTF. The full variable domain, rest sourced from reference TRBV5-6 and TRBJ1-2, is DAGVTQSPTHLIKTRGQQVTLRCSPKSGHDTVSWYQQALGQGPQFIFQYYEEEERQRGNFPDRFSGHQFPNYSSELNVNALLLGDSALYLCASSVGTGYWYTFGSGTRLTVV.

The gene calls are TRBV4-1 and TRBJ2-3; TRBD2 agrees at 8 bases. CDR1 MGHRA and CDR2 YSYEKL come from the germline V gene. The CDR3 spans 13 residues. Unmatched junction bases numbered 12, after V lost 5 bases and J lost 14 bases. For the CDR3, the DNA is TGCGCCAGCAGCGACTCCGGGACTAGGGGACCGTATTTT. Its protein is CASSDSGTRGPYF.

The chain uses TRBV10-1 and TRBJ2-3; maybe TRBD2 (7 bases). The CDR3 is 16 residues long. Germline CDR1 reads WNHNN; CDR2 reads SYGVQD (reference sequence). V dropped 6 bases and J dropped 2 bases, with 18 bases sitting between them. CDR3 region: CASSRGATWDTDTQYF. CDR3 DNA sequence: TGCGCCAGCAGCCGGGGGGCTACTTGGGACACAGATACGCAGTATTTT.

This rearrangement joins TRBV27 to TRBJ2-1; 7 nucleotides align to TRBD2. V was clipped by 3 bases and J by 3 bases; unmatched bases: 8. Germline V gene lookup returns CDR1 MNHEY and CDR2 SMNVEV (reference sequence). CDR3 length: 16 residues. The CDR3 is CASSFGGTPLYNEQFF. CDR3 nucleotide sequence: TGTGCCAGCAGTTTCGGGGGGACCCCCCTCTACAATGAGCAGTTCTTC.

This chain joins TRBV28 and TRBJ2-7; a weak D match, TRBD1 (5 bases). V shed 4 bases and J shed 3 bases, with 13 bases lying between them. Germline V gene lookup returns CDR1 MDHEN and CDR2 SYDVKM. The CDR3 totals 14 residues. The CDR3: CASSSRARVYEQYF. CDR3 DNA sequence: TGTGCCAGCAGTTCCCGTGCCAGGGTCTACGAGCAGTACTTC.

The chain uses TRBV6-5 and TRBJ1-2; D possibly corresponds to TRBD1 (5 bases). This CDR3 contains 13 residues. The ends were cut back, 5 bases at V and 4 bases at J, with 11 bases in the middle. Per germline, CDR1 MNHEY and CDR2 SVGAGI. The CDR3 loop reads CASSTGIGYGYTF. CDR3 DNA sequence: TGTGCCAGCAGTACAGGAATCGGCTATGGCTACACCTTC.

In nucleotides, the CDR3 is TGTGCCAGCAGTCTCCTATCAGGGGGCAATGGCTACACCTTC. It is translated as CASSLLSGGNGYTF. The V call is TRBV27, the J call TRBJ1-2; 8 nucleotides align to TRBD1. V lost 5 bases and J lost 6; bases outside the gene matches: 8. The CDR3 has 14 residues. The germline V gene encodes CDR1 MNHEY and CDR2 SMNVEV (reference sequence).

The DNA of the CDR3 is TGTGCCATCAGTGAGGACAGGGTATCCTACGAGCAGTACTTC. Translating it yields CAISEDRVSYEQYF. The gene calls are TRBV10-3 and TRBJ2-7, with 7 bases matching TRBD1. CDR3 length: 14 amino acids. CDR1 ENHRY and CDR2 SYGVKD come from the germline V gene. Trimming removed 2 bases from V and 1 base from J; junction bases left unmatched: 2.

CDR3 in amino acids: CASSESAGRTYEQYF. In nucleotides, the CDR3 is TGCGCCAGCAGTGAGTCGGCGGGACGGACCTACGAGCAGTACTTC. V gene TRBV10-2 combines with J gene TRBJ2-7; the D gene is possibly TRBD2 (6 bases). This CDR3 spans 15 amino acids. V gave up 0 bases and J gave up 2 bases, with 11 bases separating them. CDR1 is WSHSY and CDR2 is SAAADI in the germline V gene.

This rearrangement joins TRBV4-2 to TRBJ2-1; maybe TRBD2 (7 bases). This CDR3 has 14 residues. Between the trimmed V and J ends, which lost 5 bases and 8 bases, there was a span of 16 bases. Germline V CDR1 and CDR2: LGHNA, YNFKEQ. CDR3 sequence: CASSEVGGGHEQFF. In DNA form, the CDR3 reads TGTGCCAGCAGCGAAGTGGGGGGGGGCCATGAGCAGTTCTTC.

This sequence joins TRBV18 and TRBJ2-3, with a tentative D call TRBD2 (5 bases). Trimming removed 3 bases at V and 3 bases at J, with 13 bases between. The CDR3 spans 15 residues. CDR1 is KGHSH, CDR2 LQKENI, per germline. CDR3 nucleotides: TGTGCCAGCTCACCGGCAGAGGGATATACAGATACGCAGTATTTT. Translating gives CASSPAEGYTDTQYF.

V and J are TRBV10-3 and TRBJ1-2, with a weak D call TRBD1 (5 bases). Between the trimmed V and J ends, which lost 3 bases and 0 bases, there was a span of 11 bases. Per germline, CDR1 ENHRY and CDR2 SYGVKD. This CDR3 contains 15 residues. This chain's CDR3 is CAISDPGMPNYGYTF. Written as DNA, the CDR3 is TGTGCCATCAGTGATCCAGGGATGCCTAACTATGGCTACACCTTC.

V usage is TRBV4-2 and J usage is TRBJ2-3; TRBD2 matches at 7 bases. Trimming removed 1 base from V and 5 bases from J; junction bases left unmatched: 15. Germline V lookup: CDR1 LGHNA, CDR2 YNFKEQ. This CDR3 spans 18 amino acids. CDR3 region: CASSQGAYSGTSKDTQYF. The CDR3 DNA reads TGTGCCAGCAGCCAAGGGGCTTACAGCGGGACGTCGAAAGATACGCAGTATTTT.

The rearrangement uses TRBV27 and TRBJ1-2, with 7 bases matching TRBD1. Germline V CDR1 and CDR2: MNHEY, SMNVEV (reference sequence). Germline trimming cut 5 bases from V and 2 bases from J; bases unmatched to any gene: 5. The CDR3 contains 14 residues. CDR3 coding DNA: TGTGCCAGCAGTACTGACAGGGCCAACTATGGCTACACCTTC. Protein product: CASSTDRANYGYTF.

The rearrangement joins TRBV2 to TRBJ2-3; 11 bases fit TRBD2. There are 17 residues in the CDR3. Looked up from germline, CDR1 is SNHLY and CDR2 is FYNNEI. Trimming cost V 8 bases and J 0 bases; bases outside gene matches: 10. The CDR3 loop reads CASSGLAETSSTDTQYF. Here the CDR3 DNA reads TGTGCCAGCTCGGGACTAGCGGAGACCTCTAGCACAGATACGCAGTATTTT.

The CDR3 DNA reads as TGTGCCAGCAGCACGCCCGGGACCTGGTGGGGCTACACCTTC. It is translated as CASSTPGTWWGYTF. The J gene is TRBJ1-2, the V gene TRBV7-2; weak D call: TRBD1 (5 bases). This CDR3 region has 14 residues. CDR1 and CDR2 (germline): SGHTA, FQGNSA. Trimming pared 5 bases from V and 8 bases from J, leaving 18 bases between.

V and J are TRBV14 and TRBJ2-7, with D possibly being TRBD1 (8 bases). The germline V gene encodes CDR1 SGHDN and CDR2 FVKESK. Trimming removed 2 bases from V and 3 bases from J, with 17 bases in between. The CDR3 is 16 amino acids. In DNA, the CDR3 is TGTGCCAGCAGCCAACCAACAGGGGGAGGGGACTACGAGCAGTACTTC. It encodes CASSQPTGGGDYEQYF.

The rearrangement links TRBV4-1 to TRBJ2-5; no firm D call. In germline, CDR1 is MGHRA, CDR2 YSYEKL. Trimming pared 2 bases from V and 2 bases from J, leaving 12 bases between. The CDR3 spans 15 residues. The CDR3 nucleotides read TGCGCCAGCAGCCAAATCGGACCTATACAAGAGACCCAGTACTTC. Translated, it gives CASSQIGPIQETQYF.

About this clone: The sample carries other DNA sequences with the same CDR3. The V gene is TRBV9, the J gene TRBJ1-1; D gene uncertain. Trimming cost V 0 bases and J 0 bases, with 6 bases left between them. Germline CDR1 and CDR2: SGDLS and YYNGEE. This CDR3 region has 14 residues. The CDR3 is CASSVGAMNTEAFF. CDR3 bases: TGTGCCAGCAGCGTAGGGGCGATGAACACTGAAGCTTTCTTT.

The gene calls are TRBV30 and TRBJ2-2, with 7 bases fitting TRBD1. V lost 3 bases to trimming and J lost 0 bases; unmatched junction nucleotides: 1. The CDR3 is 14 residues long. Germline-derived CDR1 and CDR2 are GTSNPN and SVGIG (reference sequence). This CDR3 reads CAWRGQTNTGELFF. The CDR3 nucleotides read TGTGCCTGGAGGGGACAGACGAACACCGGGGAGCTGTTTTTT.

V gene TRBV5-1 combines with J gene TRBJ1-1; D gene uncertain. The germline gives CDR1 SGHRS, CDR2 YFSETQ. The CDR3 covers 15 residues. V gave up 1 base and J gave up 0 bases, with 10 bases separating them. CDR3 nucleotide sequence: TGCGCCAGCAGCTTGAGCACATACATGAACACTGAAGCTTTCTTT. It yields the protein CASSLSTYMNTEAFF. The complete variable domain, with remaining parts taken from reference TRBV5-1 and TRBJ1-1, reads KAGVTQTPRYLIKTRGQQVTLSCSPISGHRSVSWYQQTPGQGLQFLFEYFSETQRNKGNFPGRFSGRQFSNSRSEMNVSTLELGDSALYLCASSLSTYMNTEAFFGQGTRLTVV.

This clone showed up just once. CDR3 DNA: TGCAGCGTTGAATGGAGCTCCTACAATGAGCAGTTCTTC. This translates into CSVEWSSYNEQFF. V and J are TRBV29-1 and TRBJ2-1, with unresolved D. Trimming removed 2 bases from V and 0 bases from J, with 5 bases in between. The germline V gene has CDR1 SQVTM and CDR2 ANQGSEA. The CDR3 totals 13 residues.

As DNA, the CDR3 is TGTGCCAGCAGTTTCGGGATAATAAGCAATCAGCCCCAGCATTTT. Protein: CASSFGIISNQPQHF. The chain recombines TRBV28 with TRBJ1-5; no firm D call. V shed 3 bases and J shed 1 base, with 10 bases lying between them. The CDR3 is made up of 15 amino acids. In germline, CDR1 is MDHEN, CDR2 SYDVKM.

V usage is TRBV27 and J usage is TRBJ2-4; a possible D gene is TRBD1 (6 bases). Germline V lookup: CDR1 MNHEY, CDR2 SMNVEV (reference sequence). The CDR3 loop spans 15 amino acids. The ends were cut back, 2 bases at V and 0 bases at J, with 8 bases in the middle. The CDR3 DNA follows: TGTGCCAGCAGTTTAATAGGGGGAGCCAAAAACATTCAGTACTTC. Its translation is CASSLIGGAKNIQYF.